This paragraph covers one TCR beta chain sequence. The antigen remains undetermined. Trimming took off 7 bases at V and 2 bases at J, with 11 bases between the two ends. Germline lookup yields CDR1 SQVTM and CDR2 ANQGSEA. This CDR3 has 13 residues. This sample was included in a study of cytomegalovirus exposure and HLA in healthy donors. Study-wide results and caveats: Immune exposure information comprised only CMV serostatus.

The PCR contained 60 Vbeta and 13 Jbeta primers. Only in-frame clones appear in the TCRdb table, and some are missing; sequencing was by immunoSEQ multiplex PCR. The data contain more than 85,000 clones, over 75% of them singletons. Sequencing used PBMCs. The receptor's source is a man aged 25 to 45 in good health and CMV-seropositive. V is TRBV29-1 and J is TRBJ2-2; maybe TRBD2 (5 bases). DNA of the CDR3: TGCAGCGCCGGGGTAAAAAACACCGGGGAGCTGTTTTTT. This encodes CSAGVKNTGELFF.